These T cell receptor beta chains were read from a single sample in a study of blood T cells in healthy people across ages. Using its own MiXCR run on the 5' RACE reads, TCRdb lists one record per CDR3 protein. Of roughly 800,000 distinct CDR3 sequences listed, roughly 64% are singletons. Sequenced material: blood. These receptors were taken from a man younger than 45 in good health. Each CDR3 is given with its conserved first and last residue. D genes are given only for firm matches. Part of the rows lack a size; the others show once, few, many or a class for expanded clones.

cdr3_aa | clone_size | v_call | d_call
CSATRDLYNEQFF | NA | TRBV20-1 | NA
CVSSPGQGYGYTF | NA | TRBV7-2 | NA
CASSGSGSFPTGELFF | few | TRBV9 | TRBD2
CASSEGASQDTGELFF | NA | TRBV18 | NA
CSAREGTVDQPQHF | few | TRBV20-1 | TRBD1
CAISESTGQGYNEQFF | NA | TRBV10-3 | TRBD1
CASSPGGGTEQFF | NA | TRBV12-3/TRBV12-4 | TRBD2
CSARGGGNIGTGELFF | NA | TRBV20-1 | TRBD2
CASSLDGSGSYEQFF | NA | TRBV7-2 | NA
CASSVWGNYGYTF | NA | TRBV28 | NA
CASSLDTLEQHF | once | TRBV5-1 | NA
CSASGLAGYNEQFF | few | TRBV20-1 | TRBD2
CASSQILAGAYEQYF | NA | TRBV3-1 | TRBD2
CASKPGLDYEQYF | NA | TRBV6-5 | TRBD2
CSTYRVPEAFF | NA | TRBV20-1 | NA
CASRPQGGGYEQYF | NA | TRBV27 | NA
CATSHRTADGYTF | NA | TRBV24-1 | NA
CASSIQSFYEQYF | NA | TRBV28 | NA
CSARLAGHRDEQFF | NA | TRBV20-1 | TRBD2
CAILTGTGTLSGANVLTF | few | TRBV10-3 | TRBD1
CASKDFQETQYF | NA | TRBV19 | NA
CASSRQGTRYEQYF | NA | TRBV2 | TRBD1
CASSFPDRRNTEAFF | NA | TRBV28 | NA
CASSLSAGYGYTF | NA | TRBV27 | NA
CASSDRREKLFF | NA | TRBV6-2/TRBV6-3 | NA
CAINPGGFTDTQYF | few | TRBV10-3 | TRBD2
CASSLPSLAGGPQFF | NA | TRBV11-2 | TRBD2